One T cell receptor (beta chain) is described in this entry. This sample stems from a study of blood T cell repertoires in COVID-19. Study information: Sites across the United States, Italy and Spain contributed samples from acute and convalescent COVID-19. In each case, the material was cDNA or gDNA derived from T cells, B-cell-depleted T cells, or PBMCs.

Trimming stripped 2 bases from V and 5 bases from J, with 7 bases between. The CDR3 is 13 residues long. Germline V gene sequence: CDR1 KGHSH, CDR2 LQKENI. Sequencing was performed with immunoSEQ multiplex PCR; in TCRdb, only in-frame clones are kept and a portion is missing. Altogether tens of thousands of clones are present, about 88% being singletons, with the ten largest covering approximately 45%. A Seattle source enrolled patients during active infection and followed them longitudinally. The chain carries TRBV18 and TRBJ2-1; D is ambiguous. Sequenced sample: peripheral blood. The TCR comes from a woman aged 55-69 years with COVID-19, enrolled during active disease. CDR3 bases: TGTGCCAGCTCACCAATGACTGACAATGAGCAGTTCTTC. This encodes CASSPMTDNEQFF.